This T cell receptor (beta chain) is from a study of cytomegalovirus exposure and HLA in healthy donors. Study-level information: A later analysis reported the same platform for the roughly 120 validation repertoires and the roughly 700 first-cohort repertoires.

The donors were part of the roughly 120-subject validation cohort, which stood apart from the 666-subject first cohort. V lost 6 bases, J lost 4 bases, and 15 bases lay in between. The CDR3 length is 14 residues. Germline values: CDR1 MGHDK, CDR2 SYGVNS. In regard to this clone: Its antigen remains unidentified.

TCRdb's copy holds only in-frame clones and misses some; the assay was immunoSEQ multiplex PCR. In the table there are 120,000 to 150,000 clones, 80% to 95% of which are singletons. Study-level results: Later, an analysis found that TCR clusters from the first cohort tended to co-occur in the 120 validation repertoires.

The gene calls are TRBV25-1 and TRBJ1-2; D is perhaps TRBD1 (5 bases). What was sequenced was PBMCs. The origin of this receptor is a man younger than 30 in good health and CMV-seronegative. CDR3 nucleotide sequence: TGTGCCAGCAGCTCTCGACAGTCACCCTATGGCTACACCTTC. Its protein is CASSSRQSPYGYTF.